These 20 T cell receptor beta chains were sequenced from one sample in a study of cytomegalovirus exposure and HLA in healthy donors. The protocol was immunoSEQ multiplex PCR, while the TCRdb copy is restricted to in-frame clones and leaves out a portion. Among about 120,000 clones listed, around 89% were seen once. What was sequenced was PBMCs. Receptors were obtained from a woman under 30 in good health and CMV-seropositive.

J is TRBJ2-5 and V is TRBV5-1, with a tentative D call TRBD1 (5 bases). Germline CDR1 is SGHRS and CDR2 is YFSETQ. The V and J ends lost 0 bases and 1 base respectively, with 7 bases between them. The CDR3 is 14 residues long. In DNA, the CDR3 is TGCGCCAGCAGCTTGGGGGGCAGCCAAGAGACCCAGTACTTC. Protein product: CASSLGGSQETQYF.

V gene TRBV7-2 combines with J gene TRBJ2-1; no definite D call. V was trimmed by 8 bases and J by 8 bases, leaving 16 bases between them. This CDR3 contains 13 residues. CDR1 SGHTA and CDR2 FQGNSA come from the germline V gene. CDR3 in DNA: TGTGCCAGCTCCCCGGCCCAGACACATGAGCAGTTCTTC. This codes for CASSPAQTHEQFF. The entire variable domain, with the rest obtained from reference TRBV7-2 and TRBJ2-1, is as follows: GAGVSQSPSNKVTEKGKDVELRCDPISGHTALYWYRQSLGQGLEFLIYFQGNSAPDKSGLPSDRFSAERTGGSVSTLTIQRTQQEDSAVYLCASSPAQTHEQFFGPGTRLTVL.

This clone was counted a few times. V is TRBV6-6 and J is TRBJ1-2; TRBD1 matches 12 bases. Losses at the gene ends were 5 bases for V and 6 bases for J; bases not matched to a gene: 7. This CDR3 is built from 15 residues. Germline V gene data show CDR1 as MNHNY and CDR2 as SVGAGI (reference sequence). The CDR3 region is CASSDRGQGANGYTF. The CDR3 DNA is TGTGCCAGCAGTGACCGGGGACAGGGGGCCAATGGCTACACCTTC.

The rearrangement links TRBV4-3 to TRBJ2-7, with 10 nucleotides matching TRBD1. Per the germline V gene, CDR1 is LGHNA and CDR2 is YSLEER. There are 16 residues in the CDR3. V gave up 4 bases and J gave up 6 bases; unmatched junction bases: 12. The CDR3 sequence is CASSLTPTGGPFEQYF. CDR3 nucleotides: TGCGCCAGCAGCCTAACCCCGACAGGGGGCCCCTTCGAGCAGTACTTC.

CDR3 amino acids: CASSSGLAVTYNEQFF. CDR3 sequence (DNA): TGTGCCAGCAGTTCGGGACTAGCGGTGACCTACAATGAGCAGTTCTTC. V usage is TRBV6-6 and J usage is TRBJ2-1, with 11 bases lining up with TRBD2. CDR1 and CDR2 (germline): MNHNY, SVGAGI (reference sequence). The CDR3 spans 16 residues. The V and J ends lost 4 bases and 2 bases, in that order; junction bases with no gene match: 4.

V usage is TRBV28 and J usage is TRBJ1-3, with a tentative D call TRBD1 (5 bases). CDR1 and CDR2 (germline): MDHEN, SYDVKM. The length of the CDR3 is 14 residues. The ends were cut back, 6 bases at V and 0 bases at J, with 9 bases in the middle. The CDR3 nucleotides are TGTGCCAGCAGCCAGGGCTACTCTGGAAACACCATATATTTT. Amino acid sequence: CASSQGYSGNTIYF.

This sequence joins TRBV4-2 and TRBJ2-5, with 10 positions matching TRBD2. Trimming took 4 bases from V and 7 from J; bases not matched to a gene: 18. The CDR3 has 18 residues. CDR1 and CDR2 (germline): LGHNA, YNFKEQ. The DNA for the CDR3 is TGTGCCAGCAGCCTACAGGGCCTAACTAGCGGGGTATCTGGGACCCAGTACTTC. As protein: CASSLQGLTSGVSGTQYF.

The genes are TRBV27 and TRBJ2-2; 9 nucleotides agree with TRBD1. The CDR3 is made up of 14 amino acids. The germline gives CDR1 MNHEY, CDR2 SMNVEV (reference sequence). Trimming at V came to 7 bases and at J to 3 bases, leaving 3 bases not matched to a gene. The CDR3 reads CASTRTGDTGELFF. CDR3 in DNA: TGTGCCAGCACGCGGACAGGGGACACCGGGGAGCTGTTTTTT.

This clone was seen only once. This chain joins TRBV27 and TRBJ1-1; D remains ambiguous. The CDR3 covers 8 residues. V dropped 10 bases and J dropped 11 bases, with 8 bases sitting between them. Germline CDR1 reads MNHEY; CDR2 reads SMNVEV (reference sequence). The CDR3 region is CAIYWAFF. The CDR3 coding sequence is TGTGCCATTTACTGGGCTTTCTTT.

For this clone: The same CDR3 also results from other DNA sequences found in this sample. The chain uses TRBV9 and TRBJ1-3, with a tentative D call TRBD1 (6 bases). V was cut by 4 bases and J by 0 bases, with 11 bases left in between. CDR1 is SGDLS, CDR2 YYNGEE, per germline. CDR3 size: 15 residues. The CDR3 DNA follows: TGTGCCAGCAGCACTCAGGGGAGCTCTGGAAACACCATATATTTT. Translating it yields CASSTQGSSGNTIYF. The whole variable domain, remainder taken from reference TRBV9 and TRBJ1-3, is DSGVTQTPKHLITATGQRVTLRCSPRSGDLSVYWYQQSLDQGLQFLIQYYNGEERAKGNILERFSAQQFPDLHSELNLSSLELGDSALYFCASSTQGSSGNTIYFGEGSWLTVV.

The rearrangement joins TRBV2 to TRBJ2-1; D gene unclear. V was pared by 6 bases and J by 0 bases, with 15 bases between. Germline V CDR1 and CDR2: SNHLY, FYNNEI. This CDR3 spans 16 amino acids. CDR3 sequence (DNA): TGTGCCAGCAGAGATAACAGCCTAAGCTCCTACAATGAGCAGTTCTTC. This gives the protein CASRDNSLSSYNEQFF.

This chain connects TRBV9 to TRBJ1-2; TRBD1 agrees at 8 bases. V shed 5 bases and J 4 bases; nucleotides not matched to a gene: 10. The CDR3 is made up of 15 amino acids. The germline V gene encodes CDR1 SGDLS and CDR2 YYNGEE. In DNA form, the CDR3 reads TGTGCCAGCAGTCTTACAGGGGGTAATATCTATGGCTACACCTTC. It is translated as CASSLTGGNIYGYTF.

V usage is TRBV5-4 and J usage is TRBJ2-7; 8 nucleotides agree with TRBD2. With 3 bases clipped from V and 4 bases from J, the junction kept 6 bases outside the gene matches. The CDR3 covers 14 residues. Germline lookup yields CDR1 SGHNT and CDR2 YYREEE (reference sequence). This CDR3 reads CASSYGGALYEQYF. For the CDR3, the DNA is TGTGCCAGCAGCTACGGGGGGGCCTTATACGAGCAGTACTTC. Full variable domain (remainder filled in from reference TRBV5-4 and TRBJ2-7): ETGVTQSPTHLIKTRGQQVTLRCSSQSGHNTVSWYQQALGQGPQFIFQYYREEENGRGNFPPRFSGLQFPNYSSELNVNALELDDSALYLCASSYGGALYEQYFGPGTRLTVT.

J is TRBJ2-3 and V is TRBV29-1, with 11 bases matching TRBD2. Trimming cost V 5 bases and J 2 bases; bases outside gene matches: 15. In germline, CDR1 is SQVTM, CDR2 ANQGSEA. This CDR3 has 18 residues. CDR3 bases: TGCAGCGTTTCCCTAGCGGGAGGTCCCGAGCAGTACACAGATACGCAGTATTTT. Encoded protein: CSVSLAGGPEQYTDTQYF.

The rearrangement links TRBV10-3 to TRBJ2-2; D may be TRBD1 (6 bases). Germline CDR1 reads ENHRY; CDR2 reads SYGVKD. V was shortened by 3 bases and J by 3 bases, with 17 bases between the two germline ends. The CDR3 is 17 amino acids. Here the CDR3 reads CAISDFRAGDDTGELFF. The CDR3 region has the DNA TGTGCCATCAGTGATTTCAGAGCAGGGGACGACACCGGGGAGCTGTTTTTT.

The rearrangement links TRBV9 to TRBJ2-1, with a tentative D call TRBD2 (8 bases). The V end was cut by 3 bases, the J end by 6 bases, with 16 bases between. The germline gives CDR1 SGDLS, CDR2 YYNGEE. The CDR3 runs 15 residues. The CDR3 here is CASSARDSGGNEQFF. Here the CDR3 DNA reads TGTGCCAGCAGCGCCCGGGACAGCGGGGGCAATGAGCAGTTCTTC.

This chain joins TRBV2 and TRBJ2-7; D call uncertain. The V gene lost 6 bases and the J gene lost 6 bases, with 15 bases spanning the gap. From germline, CDR1 is SNHLY and CDR2 FYNNEI. The CDR3 has 13 amino acids. CDR3 sequence reads: CASRRFSSPEQYF. In nucleotides, the CDR3 is TGTGCCAGCAGGAGGTTTAGTTCTCCCGAGCAGTACTTC.

The rearrangement links TRBV19 to TRBJ1-2, with 8 bases fitting TRBD1. Germline CDR1 reads LNHDA; CDR2 reads SQIVND (reference sequence). V lost 4 bases, J lost 2 bases, and 6 bases stayed unmatched. The CDR3 is 15 residues long. This CDR3 is CASSTTTGANYGYTF. The CDR3 DNA reads as TGTGCCAGTAGTACGACGACAGGGGCAAACTATGGCTACACCTTC.

This clone was seen a few times. The chain employs TRBV7-9 and TRBJ1-2; 12 nucleotides match TRBD1. CDR1 is SEHNR and CDR2 is FQNEAQ in the germline V gene (reference sequence). The CDR3 loop spans 17 amino acids. With V trimmed by 5 bases and J by 4 bases, 11 bases remained unmatched. CDR3 DNA sequence: TGTGCCAGCAGCCCGAACTCGGGACAGGGGGCCCGCTATGGCTACACCTTC. Its translation: CASSPNSGQGARYGYTF.

The chain is built from TRBV7-6 and TRBJ2-5; 15 bases match TRBD2. The CDR3 is made up of 17 amino acids. With V trimmed by 4 bases and J by 5 bases, 8 bases remained unmatched. Germline lookup yields CDR1 SGHVS and CDR2 FNYEAQ. The CDR3 is CASSSRGLAGGEETQYF. The CDR3 DNA sequence: TGTGCCAGCAGCTCCCGGGGACTAGCGGGAGGCGAGGAGACCCAGTACTTC.